These 21 T cell receptor beta chains share one sample of origin, sequenced in a study of T cell responses to AZD1222 COVID-19 vaccine (dated by TCRdb to 2020 to 2022). Library preparation employed the immunoSEQ multiplex PCR assay. TCRdb carries this immuneACCESS record with in-frame sequences only. Its versions omit some clonotypes, under half of them owing to an unresolved V gene in the studies checked, with the rest unexplained. A total of fewer than 200,000 clones appear in this sample, roughly 92% of them only once. The ten largest clones add up to over 1% of the sample. Explained via the paper, the time point label denotes: baseline before first vaccination. This specimen consisted of peripheral blood, obtained on day 0 of AZD1222 vaccination. Every receptor here comes from an adult in good health.

The V and J genes are TRBV7-9 and TRBJ1-5, with unresolved D. V gave up 7 bases and J gave up 7 bases, with 11 bases separating them. The germline V gene encodes CDR1 SEHNR and CDR2 FQNEAQ (reference sequence). CDR3 length: 12 residues. CDR3 protein: CASTTGNQPQHF. For the CDR3, the DNA is TGTGCCAGCACTACGGGAAACCAGCCCCAGCATTTT.

V usage is TRBV28 and J usage is TRBJ2-1; 11 bases match TRBD1. The J segment lost 9 bases and the V segment lost 1 base, leaving 8 bases of the junction unmatched. The CDR3 is 16 amino acids. Germline CDR1 is MDHEN and CDR2 is SYDVKM. DNA of the CDR3: TGTGCCAGCAGTTTATTTTGGGACAGGGGGGATGCTGAGCAGTTCTTC. Translation gives CASSLFWDRGDAEQFF.

The rearrangement joins TRBV28 to TRBJ2-7, with TRBD1 matching 11 bases. This CDR3 has 15 amino acids. V lost 1 base to trimming and J lost 7 bases; unmatched junction nucleotides: 6. Looked up from germline, CDR1 is MDHEN and CDR2 is SYDVKM. This CDR3 reads CASSLLRTGGREQYF. The CDR3 DNA sequence: TGTGCCAGCAGTTTATTACGGACAGGGGGCCGAGAGCAGTACTTC.

The chain has TRBV7-2 and TRBJ2-2, with 7 bases matching TRBD1. Germline trimming cut 4 bases from V and 5 bases from J; bases unmatched to any gene: 10. The CDR3 length is 16 residues. Germline assignment: CDR1 SGHTA and CDR2 FQGNSA. The CDR3 nucleotides are TGTGCCAGCAGCTCCCTGACAGGGTTGGCGACCGGGGAGCTGTTTTTT. Its protein product is CASSSLTGLATGELFF.

The chain carries TRBV19 and TRBJ1-5; a weak D match, TRBD1 (6 bases). V was trimmed by 2 bases and J by 3 bases, leaving 17 bases between them. This CDR3 comprises 17 residues. Germline lookup yields CDR1 LNHDA and CDR2 SQIVND (reference sequence). The CDR3 here is CASSIWGQGRVNQPQHF. CDR3 sequence (DNA): TGTGCCAGTAGTATATGGGGGCAGGGGAGGGTCAATCAGCCCCAGCATTTT.

The V call is TRBV7-2, the J call TRBJ1-1; D perhaps matches TRBD1 (6 bases). Germline V CDR1 and CDR2: SGHTA, FQGNSA. The CDR3 consists of 13 residues. Deletions cut 4 bases from V and 0 bases from J, with 6 bases between. The CDR3: CASSWGLNTEAFF. DNA for the CDR3: TGTGCCAGCAGCTGGGGGCTGAACACTGAAGCTTTCTTT.

About this clone itself: Other DNA variants within this sample encode the same CDR3. In DNA form, the CDR3 reads TGTGCCAGCACCCCGGGGGGACGGACCTACGAGCAGTACTTC. Its translation: CASTPGGRTYEQYF. The rearrangement uses TRBV28 and TRBJ2-7; 7 bases map to TRBD2. V gave up 7 bases and J gave up 2 bases; unmatched junction bases: 8. Germline lookup yields CDR1 MDHEN and CDR2 SYDVKM. CDR3 length: 14 amino acids.

The chain links TRBV6-5 to TRBJ1-3, with D uncertain. In germline, CDR1 is MNHEY, CDR2 SVGAGI. With 3 bases removed from V and 2 bases from J, the gap between germline ends came to 11 bases. The length of the CDR3 is 15 residues. CDR3 bases: TGTGCCAGCAGTTATCGAATGAGTCCTGGAAACACCATATATTTT. Translating it yields CASSYRMSPGNTIYF.

The chain has TRBV7-9 and TRBJ2-7; 7 bases fit TRBD1. After removal of 4 bases from V and 12 bases from J, the junction contained 15 bases not matched to a gene. The CDR3 length is 14 residues. Germline lookup yields CDR1 SEHNR and CDR2 FQNEAQ (reference sequence). CDR3 nucleotides: TGTGCCAGCAGCTCGCTAGGGCGACAGGGCGCGTTGTACTTC. This sequence encodes CASSSLGRQGALYF. Based on the CDR3 plus reference TRBV7-9 and TRBJ2-7, the full variable domain is DTGVSQNPRHKITKRGQNVTFRCDPISEHNRLYWYRQTLGQGPEFLTYFQNEAQLEKSRLLSDRFSAERPKGSFSTLEIQRTEQGDSAMYLCASSSLGRQGALYFGPGTRLTVT.

This rearrangement joins TRBV28 to TRBJ2-2; maybe TRBD1 (6 bases). The CDR3 has 15 residues. The germline gives CDR1 MDHEN, CDR2 SYDVKM. V lost 4 bases, J lost 1 base, and 10 bases lay in between. The CDR3 coding sequence is TGTGCCAGCAGTTCCCTACAGGGGAACACCGGGGAGCTGTTTTTT. Translated: CASSSLQGNTGELFF.

J is TRBJ1-4 and V is TRBV3-1 (or the pseudogene TRBV3-2); D might be TRBD1 (6 bases). V lost 3 bases, J lost 7 bases, and 15 bases lay in between. Per the germline V gene, CDR1 is LGHDT and CDR2 is YNNKEL (reference sequence). The CDR3 consists of 15 residues. The CDR3 coding sequence is TGTGCCAGCAGCCAGAGGGGGGGAAGTGGTGAAAAACTGTTTTTT. Translation: CASSQRGGSGEKLFF.

The chain is built from TRBV28 and TRBJ2-2; no clear D. The CDR3 is 11 amino acids. V was clipped by 6 bases and J by 10 bases, with 9 bases between them. Germline CDR1 is MDHEN and CDR2 is SYDVKM. CDR3: CASSLFEELFF. CDR3 sequence (DNA): TGTGCCAGCAGCCTCTTCGAGGAGCTGTTTTTT.

This sequence joins TRBV5-1 and TRBJ2-7; weak D call: TRBD1 (6 bases). The V gene's germline CDR1 is SGHRS and CDR2 YFSETQ. The CDR3 is made up of 17 amino acids. The V end lost 3 bases, the J end lost 0 bases, and 19 bases lay between the germline ends. CDR3 nucleotides: TGCGCCAGCAGCTGGGGGACAAGACAGACCAGCTCCTACGAGCAGTACTTC. Its protein is CASSWGTRQTSSYEQYF.

Written as DNA, the CDR3 is TGTGCCAGCAGCTTAGGCGGCCAGCGTTCTAACTATGGCTACACCTTC. Its translation: CASSLGGQRSNYGYTF. The chain links TRBV7-2 to TRBJ1-2; D unresolved. Germline V lookup: CDR1 SGHTA, CDR2 FQGNSA. This CDR3 is built from 16 residues. The V end was cut by 1 base, the J end by 0 bases, with 12 bases between. Looking up the rest from reference TRBV7-2 and TRBJ1-2 gives the full variable domain: GAGVSQSPSNKVTEKGKDVELRCDPISGHTALYWYRQSLGQGLEFLIYFQGNSAPDKSGLPSDRFSAERTGGSVSTLTIQRTQQEDSAVYLCASSLGGQRSNYGYTFGSGTRLTVV.

This chain links TRBV5-1 with TRBJ2-1; TRBD2 matches at 11 bases. The length of the CDR3 is 16 residues. With V trimmed by 3 bases and J by 0 bases, 2 bases remained unmatched. Germline CDR1 reads SGHRS; CDR2 reads YFSETQ. The CDR3: CASSWTSGSSYNEQFF. The CDR3 DNA is TGCGCCAGCAGCTGGACTAGCGGGTCCTCCTACAATGAGCAGTTCTTC. The full variable domain, completed using reference TRBV5-1 and TRBJ2-1, is KAGVTQTPRYLIKTRGQQVTLSCSPISGHRSVSWYQQTPGQGLQFLFEYFSETQRNKGNFPGRFSGRQFSNSRSEMNVSTLELGDSALYLCASSWTSGSSYNEQFFGPGTRLTVL.

V and J are TRBV6-4 and TRBJ2-3; D tentatively reads TRBD1 or TRBD2 (5 bases each). Trimming took 3 bases from V and 6 from J, leaving 16 bases between them. Per the germline V gene, CDR1 is MRHNA and CDR2 is SNTAGT. This CDR3 region has 15 residues. The CDR3 sequence is CASSENGEAGDTQYF. In DNA, the CDR3 is TGTGCCAGCAGTGAAAACGGGGAAGCAGGGGATACGCAGTATTTT.

This chain links TRBV5-1 with TRBJ2-7, with no clear D. Germline loops: CDR1 SGHRS, CDR2 YFSETQ. The length of the CDR3 is 12 residues. V gave up 4 bases and J gave up 3 bases, with 8 bases separating them. The CDR3 spells CASSMSLYEQYF. DNA of the CDR3: TGCGCCAGCAGCATGAGTCTCTACGAGCAGTACTTC.

The J gene is TRBJ2-1, the V gene TRBV7-3; 12 bases match TRBD2. From germline, CDR1 is SGHTA and CDR2 FQGTGA. The CDR3 contains 17 residues. V shed 5 bases, J shed 0 bases, and the junction held 5 bases outside the gene matches. Here the CDR3 reads CASSPTSGGPSYNEQFF. Here the CDR3 DNA reads TGTGCCAGCAGCCCAACTAGCGGGGGGCCCTCCTACAATGAGCAGTTCTTC.

The CDR3 spells CASSKASGASGNTIYF. The DNA of the CDR3 is TGTGCCAGCAGCAAAGCGTCGGGGGCCTCTGGAAACACCATATATTTT. The V call is TRBV21-1, the J call TRBJ1-3. TRBV21-1 is noted as a pseudogene. The CDR3 loop spans 16 amino acids.

V is TRBV7-2 and J is TRBJ2-1, with D possibly being TRBD2 (6 bases). There are 14 residues in the CDR3. Trimming removed 3 bases from V and 4 bases from J, with 10 bases in between. Germline V gene data show CDR1 as SGHTA and CDR2 as FQGNSA. The CDR3 DNA follows: TGTGCCAGCAGCTTCGGGAGCAGATACAATGAGCAGTTCTTC. The encoded protein is CASSFGSRYNEQFF.

V usage is TRBV5-1 and J usage is TRBJ2-5; D is undetermined. In germline, CDR1 is SGHRS, CDR2 YFSETQ. Trimming cost V 2 bases and J 4 bases, with 9 bases left between them. The CDR3 runs to 13 residues. This CDR3 reads CASSFESGETQYF. In DNA, the CDR3 is TGCGCCAGCAGCTTCGAGAGTGGAGAGACCCAGTACTTC.